Listed below are T cell receptor beta chains from one sample, sequenced in a study of cytomegalovirus exposure and HLA in healthy donors. Produced via immunoSEQ multiplex PCR; TCRdb's table is partial and in-frame only. This sample yields 130,000 or so clones, of which around 74% are seen a single time; over 5% belongs to the top ten. Sequencing was carried out using PBMCs. The receptors derive from a man aged 35 to 55 in good health and CMV-seropositive. Each CDR3 is given with its conserved first and last residue. A D gene is named only where the DNA matches it firmly.

TRBD2,TRBJ2-2,TRBV5-1,CASTRPGGTGELFF
TRBD1,TRBJ2-1,TRBV18,CASSPMGQGAENEQFF
NA,TRBJ2-3,TRBV4-1,CASSHPRDKYTDTQYF
TRBD1,TRBJ1-5,TRBV19,CASSMDRRGDSNQPQHF
TRBD1,TRBJ2-7,TRBV7-9,CASSSNRQGQLFEQYF
NA,TRBJ1-6,TRBV21-1,CASSKAGGSPLHF
TRBD2,TRBJ2-3,TRBV27,CASRGTSGGAITDTQYF
NA,TRBJ2-3,TRBV6-1,CASSEGSYKTDTQYF
NA,TRBJ2-3,TRBV28,CASSPSAGNTDTQYF
NA,TRBJ1-4,TRBV7-9,CASSLDTATNEKLFF
TRBD2,TRBJ2-3,TRBV9,CASSVLGGLAGEISTDTQYF
TRBD2,TRBJ2-7,TRBV27,CASRGTSGSYEQYF
TRBD1,TRBJ1-5,TRBV5-6,CASSFGQGIQPQHF
TRBD2,TRBJ2-1,TRBV5-4,CASSQWAGGLNNEQFF
NA,TRBJ1-2,TRBV28,CASSPPPRSYGYTF
NA,TRBJ2-1,TRBV27,CASTNSGAYNEQFF
TRBD1,TRBJ1-5,TRBV15,CATSRDRGTVPQHF
NA,TRBJ2-2,TRBV13,CASSLGLMENAGELFF
NA,TRBJ1-1,TRBV6-1,CASTPGRGRTEAFF
NA,TRBJ1-1,TRBV7-2,CASSRRHQNTEAFF
TRBD1,TRBJ2-1,TRBV7-6,CASSLRQGQEFF
TRBD1,TRBJ1-4,TRBV29-1,CSGFGQDNPGRLFF
TRBD2,TRBJ2-7,TRBV11-2,CASSRAGGRGSYEQYF
TRBD1,TRBJ1-5,TRBV27,CASSFYRGEGQPQHF
TRBD1,TRBJ1-2,TRBV19,CASRTQGAANYGYTF
NA,TRBJ2-7,TRBV30,CACRDWEDLTYEQYF
TRBD2,TRBJ2-1,TRBV30,CAWNPRLAGYNEQFF
NA,TRBJ1-3,TRBV18,CASSPDLGGNTIYF
TRBD2,TRBJ2-7,TRBV27,CASTPRSGSSYEQYF